These 28 T cell receptor beta chains came from one sample sequenced in a study of T-cell memory formation after mild COVID-19. TCRdb independently ran MiXCR on the 5' RACE reads; one entry per CDR3 protein. The sample records hundreds of thousands of distinct CDR3 sequences, 15% to 20% being singletons. Sequencing was done on a sample of PBMCs or a T cell subset sorted from them (not recorded which). These receptors were collected from a man aged 18 to 30 who had mild COVID-19 (a few samples of this study predate the infection). Cell type and time point are not known.

This clonotype came up a few times. This sequence joins TRBV7-2 and TRBJ2-7; D could derive from TRBD1 or TRBD2 (5 bases each). CDR3 length: 13 residues. Trimming took off 4 bases at V and 4 bases at J, with 11 bases between the two ends. In germline, CDR1 is SGHTA, CDR2 FQGNSA. In DNA, the CDR3 is TGTGCCAGCAGCTCGACTACAGGTTACGAGCAGTACTTC. Translating gives CASSSTTGYEQYF.

This clonotype has only a few counts. CDR3 in DNA: TGTGCCAGCAGCCTAGGGACCTATAATTCACCCCTCCACTTT. Translating gives CASSLGTYNSPLHF. The chain has TRBV9 and TRBJ1-6; no clear D gene. V gave up 4 bases and J gave up 2 bases, with 7 bases separating them. This CDR3 is built from 14 residues. The germline V gene has CDR1 SGDLS and CDR2 YYNGEE.

This clonotype occurred a few times. V usage is TRBV10-2 and J usage is TRBJ1-2, with D possibly TRBD1 on 6 matching bases. Germline V gives CDR1 WSHSY, CDR2 SAAADI. V lost 2 bases to trimming and J lost 5 bases, with 9 bases between them. The CDR3 covers 13 residues. CDR3 amino acids: CASSETGRYGYTF. DNA of the CDR3: TGCGCCAGCAGTGAGACAGGGCGTTATGGCTACACCTTC.

The V gene is TRBV28, the J gene TRBJ2-1; 7 bases line up with TRBD2. Looked up from germline, CDR1 is MDHEN and CDR2 is SYDVKM. This CDR3 spans 12 amino acids. V lost 4 bases and J lost 10; bases outside the gene matches: 4. As DNA, the CDR3 is TGTGCCAGCAGTTCGGGGGGAGGCGAGCAGTTCTTC. Its protein is CASSSGGGEQFF.

The chain employs TRBV5-1 and TRBJ2-4; 7 bases match TRBD1. V lost 9 bases, J lost 1 base, and 13 bases stayed unmatched. The CDR3 covers 16 residues. Germline loops: CDR1 SGHRS, CDR2 YFSETQ. Written as DNA, the CDR3 is TGCGCCATCCCACACCTCACAGGGGCTGCCAAAAACATTCAGTACTTC. It is translated as CAIPHLTGAAKNIQYF.

This clonotype has just a few counts. The chain recombines TRBV4-1 with TRBJ2-7, with D tentatively TRBD2 (6 bases). The V gene lost 3 bases and the J gene lost 6 bases, with 12 bases spanning the gap. The germline V gene has CDR1 MGHRA and CDR2 YSYEKL. CDR3 length: 13 residues. CDR3 sequence (DNA): TGCGCCAGCAGCCACAGTTTGGGACTCGAGCAGTACGTC. As protein: CASSHSLGLEQYV.

The table lists this clonotype with a few counts. V is TRBV6-2 or TRBV6-3 and J is TRBJ2-7; D is ambiguous. Germline V gene sequence: CDR1 MNHEY, CDR2 SVGEGT. CDR3 size: 13 residues. V was cut by 5 bases and J by 1 base, with 9 bases left in between. CDR3: CASSSAHSYEQYF. The CDR3 DNA reads as TGTGCCAGCAGTAGCGCCCATTCCTACGAGCAGTACTTC.

The rearrangement uses TRBV27 and TRBJ1-6, with 7 bases matching TRBD1. The CDR3 consists of 14 residues. The J segment lost 9 bases and the V segment lost 5 bases, leaving 7 bases of the junction unmatched. Germline V lookup: CDR1 MNHEY, CDR2 SMNVEV (reference sequence). Here the CDR3 reads CASSPTGAISPLHF. Here the CDR3 DNA reads TGTGCCAGCAGTCCAACAGGGGCGATTTCACCCCTCCACTTT.

This clonotype was counted between two and nine times. The chain combines TRBV29-1 with TRBJ2-3, with 7 nucleotides matching TRBD1. Losses at the gene ends were 6 bases for V and 2 bases for J; bases not matched to a gene: 17. Per germline, CDR1 SQVTM and CDR2 ANQGSEA. The CDR3 has 17 residues. CDR3 amino acids: CSVAGTAQPTITDTQYF. CDR3 DNA sequence: TGCAGCGTAGCCGGGACAGCCCAACCTACAATCACAGATACGCAGTATTTT.

This clonotype was seen many times. CDR3 sequence reads: CASHVNTNTGELFF. The CDR3 DNA is TGCGCCAGCCACGTGAACACCAACACCGGGGAGCTGTTTTTT. V usage is TRBV5-1 and J usage is TRBJ2-2; D not certain. Germline values: CDR1 SGHRS, CDR2 YFSETQ. This CDR3 comprises 14 residues. The V end was cut by 7 bases, the J end by 2 bases, with 12 bases between.

This clonotype was seen a few times. The gene calls are TRBV5-5 and TRBJ1-5; tentative D call: TRBD1 (6 bases). Per germline, CDR1 SGHKS and CDR2 YYEKEE (reference sequence). This CDR3 has 15 residues. V was pared by 4 bases and J by 3 bases, with 14 bases between. CDR3 sequence reads: CASSTTTGPNQPQHF. DNA of the CDR3: TGTGCCAGCAGCACAACGACAGGACCCAATCAGCCCCAGCATTTT.

This clonotype has just a few counts. V gene TRBV7-2 combines with J gene TRBJ2-5; D is possibly TRBD1 (6 bases). Germline lookup yields CDR1 SGHTA and CDR2 FQGNSA. There are 15 residues in the CDR3. V lost 4 bases to trimming and J lost 3 bases, with 15 bases between them. DNA for the CDR3: TGTGCCAGCAGCTACTCCGGGACAACGAAAGAGACCCAGTACTTC. This encodes CASSYSGTTKETQYF.

This clonotype appeared many times. V usage is TRBV28 and J usage is TRBJ2-7, with D perhaps matching TRBD1 (5 bases). CDR1 and CDR2 from the germline V gene are MDHEN and SYDVKM. V was pared by 3 bases and J by 4 bases, with 10 bases between. The CDR3 consists of 13 residues. The CDR3: CASSLGRSYEQYV. The CDR3 DNA sequence: TGTGCCAGCAGTTTGGGGCGATCATACGAGCAGTACGTC.

The rearrangement links TRBV5-1 to TRBJ2-4, with 8 bases aligning to TRBD2. Trimming removed 4 bases from V and 5 bases from J; junction bases left unmatched: 5. Germline CDR1 and CDR2: SGHRS and YFSETQ. This CDR3 has 14 residues. The CDR3 sequence is CASSQPGGQNIQYF. The CDR3 DNA reads TGCGCCAGCAGCCAACCGGGGGGGCAAAACATTCAGTACTTC.

The V call is TRBV30, the J call TRBJ2-1, with 12 bases that match TRBD2. The V segment lost 2 bases and the J segment 8 bases; nucleotides outside the gene matches: 7. The CDR3 has 15 amino acids. Germline V gene sequence: CDR1 GTSNPN, CDR2 SVGIG (reference sequence). CDR3 region: CAWSQLAGGSDEQFF. The CDR3 bases are TGTGCCTGGAGTCAACTAGCGGGGGGTTCTGATGAGCAGTTCTTC. The full variable domain, completed using reference TRBV30 and TRBJ2-1, is SQTIHQWPATLVQPVGSPLSLECTVEGTSNPNLYWYRQAAGRGLQLLFYSVGIGQISSEVPQNLSASRPQDRQFILSSKKLLLSDSGFYLCAWSQLAGGSDEQFFGPGTRLTVL.

To note about this clonotype: At one boundary the junction diverges from the germline segment, which might be a read error. The gene calls are TRBV5-1 and TRBJ1-2; the match to TRBD1 covers 8 bases. The CDR3 has 18 amino acids. The germline V gene encodes CDR1 SGHRS and CDR2 YFSETQ. The CDR3 DNA reads TGCGCCAGCAGCTTGGGAGTGACTTGGACAGGGTTAGTCTATGGCTTCACCTTC. This gives the protein CASSLGVTWTGLVYGFTF.

This chain joins TRBV4-1 and TRBJ2-5; 10 bases match TRBD1. The length of the CDR3 is 17 residues. Germline CDR1 reads MGHRA; CDR2 reads YSYEKL. V was clipped by 4 bases and J by 6 bases; unmatched bases: 14. The CDR3, as DNA: TGCGCCAGCAGCCGGACAGGGGGGGGTGACGTCGACCAGACCCAGTACTTC. Translation: CASSRTGGGDVDQTQYF.

The chain combines TRBV2 with TRBJ2-1; 8 nucleotides align to TRBD2. The CDR3 length is 15 residues. Germline V gene lookup returns CDR1 SNHLY and CDR2 FYNNEI. V shed 1 base and J 5 bases; nucleotides not matched to a gene: 4. Written as DNA, the CDR3 is TGTGCCAGCAGTGAAGAGGCGGGGGGAAACAATGAGCAGTTCTTC. Its translation is CASSEEAGGNNEQFF.

The chain recombines TRBV7-9 with TRBJ2-1; 7 positions agree with TRBD2. Germline trimming cut 1 base from V and 8 bases from J; bases unmatched to any gene: 11. CDR1 is SEHNR, CDR2 FQNEAQ, per germline (reference sequence). The CDR3 extends over 16 amino acids. Here the CDR3 DNA reads TGTGCCAGCAGCTTAGTTGTTCCGGGGGGAAGAGATGAGCAGTTCTTC. Translating gives CASSLVVPGGRDEQFF.

The V call is TRBV7-9, the J call TRBJ2-1; D uncertain. Trimming removed 5 bases at V and 5 bases at J, with 16 bases between. Germline V gene lookup returns CDR1 SEHNR and CDR2 FQNEAQ (reference sequence). This CDR3 is built from 15 residues. The DNA of the CDR3 is TGTGCCAGCAGCGAGAAGCGCGACCTACACAATGAGCAGTTCTTC. This sequence encodes CASSEKRDLHNEQFF. The whole variable domain, filled in from reference TRBV7-9 and TRBJ2-1, reads DTGVSQNPRHKITKRGQNVTFRCDPISEHNRLYWYRQTLGQGPEFLTYFQNEAQLEKSRLLSDRFSAERPKGSFSTLEIQRTEQGDSAMYLCASSEKRDLHNEQFFGPGTRLTVL.

This clonotype has a handful of counts. This sequence joins TRBV12-3 or TRBV12-4 and TRBJ2-5; D is ambiguous. V dropped 2 bases and J dropped 3 bases, with 7 bases sitting between them. This CDR3 is 13 amino acids long. The CDR3, as DNA: TGTGCCAGCAGTTTAAGGGCGGAAGAGACCCAGTACTTC. It codes for CASSLRAEETQYF.

This clonotype was observed at least ten times. The chain joins TRBV10-3 to TRBJ2-5; 8 bases match TRBD2. From germline, CDR1 is ENHRY and CDR2 SYGVKD. This CDR3 is built from 16 residues. With 0 bases clipped from V and 5 bases from J, the junction kept 8 bases outside the gene matches. The CDR3 nucleotides are TGTGCCATCAGTGAGTCGACGGGGGGGGCCCCGGAGACCCAGTACTTC. Amino acids: CAISESTGGAPETQYF.

This clonotype was counted only a few times. The J gene is TRBJ2-7, the V gene TRBV28; D is tentatively TRBD1 or TRBD2 (5 bases each). Trimming took 4 bases from V and 2 from J, leaving 15 bases between them. CDR1 and CDR2 from the germline V gene are MDHEN and SYDVKM. The CDR3 is 15 residues long. CDR3 sequence reads: CASSSRGRPTYEQYF. The CDR3 DNA reads as TGTGCCAGCAGTTCTCGGGGCAGGCCTACCTACGAGCAGTACTTC.

This chain links TRBV6-5 with TRBJ1-1; no clear D. Between the trimmed V and J ends, which lost 6 bases and 4 bases, there was a span of 12 bases. Germline-derived CDR1 and CDR2 are MNHEY and SVGAGI. The length of the CDR3 is 13 residues. CDR3 sequence: CASRPTTLTEAFF. In nucleotides, the CDR3 is TGTGCCAGCAGGCCGACCACCCTCACTGAAGCTTTCTTT.

In this sample, this clonotype turned up many times. The chain recombines TRBV15 with TRBJ2-1; 7 nucleotides agree with TRBD1. This CDR3 comprises 14 residues. The junction had 3 bases not matched to a gene; V was cut back by 3 bases and J by 4 bases. The germline CDR1 and CDR2 sequences are LNHNV and YYDKDF (reference sequence). The CDR3 nucleotides read TGTGCCACCAGCAGGACGGGACAGTACAATGAGCAGTTCTTC. Translation: CATSRTGQYNEQFF.

This chain uses TRBV5-1 with TRBJ2-5; D gene ambiguous. V lost 2 bases, J lost 1 base, and 15 bases lay in between. The CDR3 runs to 16 residues. Germline V lookup: CDR1 SGHRS, CDR2 YFSETQ. This CDR3 reads CASSFRLRDVQETQYF. DNA for the CDR3: TGCGCCAGCAGCTTTCGACTCCGCGATGTCCAAGAGACCCAGTACTTC.

Ten or more counts support this clonotype. V gene TRBV5-1 combines with J gene TRBJ2-3, with a weak D call TRBD2 (6 bases). Germline V gene sequence: CDR1 SGHRS, CDR2 YFSETQ. The V end was cut by 5 bases, the J end by 2 bases, with 18 bases between. CDR3 length equals 16 residues. CDR3: CASRLLADQFTDTQYF. The CDR3 DNA sequence: TGCGCCAGCAGGTTGTTAGCGGACCAATTCACAGATACGCAGTATTTT.

This clonotype was recorded a few times. V gene TRBV28 combines with J gene TRBJ2-1; 8 positions agree with TRBD2. V lost 5 bases to trimming and J lost 2 bases; unmatched junction nucleotides: 8. CDR1 is MDHEN, CDR2 SYDVKM, per germline. The CDR3 contains 16 residues. The CDR3 DNA follows: TGTGCCAGCAGTGAGCGGGGGCGGGGACCCTACAATGAGCAGTTCTTC. It translates to CASSERGRGPYNEQFF.